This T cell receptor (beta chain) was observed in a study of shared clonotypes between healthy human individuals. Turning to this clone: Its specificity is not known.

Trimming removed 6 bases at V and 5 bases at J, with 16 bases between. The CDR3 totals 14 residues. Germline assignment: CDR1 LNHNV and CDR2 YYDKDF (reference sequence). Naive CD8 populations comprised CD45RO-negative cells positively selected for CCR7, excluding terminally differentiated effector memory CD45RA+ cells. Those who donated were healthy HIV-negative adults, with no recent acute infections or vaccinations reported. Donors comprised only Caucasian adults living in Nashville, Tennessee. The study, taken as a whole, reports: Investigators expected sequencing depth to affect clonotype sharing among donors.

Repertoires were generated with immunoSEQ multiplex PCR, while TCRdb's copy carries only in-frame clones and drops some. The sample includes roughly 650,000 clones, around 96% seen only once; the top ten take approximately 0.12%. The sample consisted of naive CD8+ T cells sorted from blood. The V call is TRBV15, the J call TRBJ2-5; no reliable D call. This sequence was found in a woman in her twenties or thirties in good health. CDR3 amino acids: CATRHPPFWETQYF. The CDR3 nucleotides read TGTGCCACCAGACACCCCCCGTTTTGGGAGACCCAGTACTTC.